These T cell receptor beta chains were read from a single sample in a study of cytomegalovirus exposure and HLA in healthy donors. Sequencing was performed with immunoSEQ multiplex PCR; in TCRdb, only in-frame clones are kept and a portion is missing. The sample has 150,000 to 200,000 clones, roughly 88% seen once. Specimen: PBMCs. These receptors came from a woman under 30 in good health and CMV-seronegative. The CDR3 runs from the conserved cysteine through the conserved F or W. A D gene is named only where the DNA matches it firmly. Size values are once, few and many counts, or a class for expanded clones, and some rows have none.

j_call clone_size d_call cdr3_length v_call cdr3_nt cdr3_aa
TRBJ1-5 NA NA 14 TRBV18 TGTGCCAGCTCACGCAGTTATAGCAATCAGCCCCAGCATTTT CASSRSYSNQPQHF
TRBJ1-1 NA NA 14 TRBV5-1 TGCGCCAGCAGCTTTGTAGGGGGAGAGACTGAAGCTTTCTTT CASSFVGGETEAFF
TRBJ1-2 NA NA 15 TRBV5-1 TGCGCCAGCAGTTCGGGTGGGAGGGCTAACTATGGCTACACCTTC CASSSGGRANYGYTF
TRBJ1-6 NA NA 13 TRBV7-9 TGTGCCAGCAGCTCCGGACAGAATTCACCCCTCCACTTT CASSSGQNSPLHF
TRBJ2-3 NA TRBD2 15 TRBV6-6 TGTGCCAGCAGGGCTAGCGGGGGGTACACAGATACGCAGTATTTT CASRASGGYTDTQYF
TRBJ1-2 NA NA 16 TRBV27 TGTGCCAGCAGGGGAATCTGGTGGGGCAGGGGCTTAGGCTACACCTTC CASRGIWWGRGLGYTF
TRBJ1-1 NA NA 15 TRBV6-6 TGTGCCAGCAGTGCTACCAGAAACAGGGACACTGAAGCTTTCTTT CASSATRNRDTEAFF
TRBJ2-7 NA TRBD1 14 TRBV25-1 TGTGCCAGCAGTGGCCCGGACAGGGGTTACGAGCAGTACTTC CASSGPDRGYEQYF
TRBJ1-4 NA TRBD1 13 TRBV30 TGTGCCTGGAGTCGAGGGACAGATGAAAAACTGTTTTTT CAWSRGTDEKLFF
TRBJ2-1 NA TRBD2 17 TRBV2 TGTGCCAGCAGTGCATTGGGACTAGCCGCCGCTTACAATGAGCAGTTCTTC CASSALGLAAAYNEQFF
TRBJ2-1 NA NA 14 TRBV7-6 TGTGCCAGCAGCTCCCTCGAGGTCTACAATGAGCAGTTCTTC CASSSLEVYNEQFF
TRBJ1-3 NA TRBD1 16 TRBV28 TGTGCCAGCACCTTGGGACAGCTTGGCTCTGGAAACACCATATATTTT CASTLGQLGSGNTIYF
TRBJ1-2 NA NA 13 TRBV5-6 TGTGCCAGCAGTAAAGGCGGGGACTATGGCTACACCTTC CASSKGGDYGYTF
TRBJ2-7 NA TRBD2 14 TRBV11-3 TGTGCCAGCAGCTCACTAGCGGGGGGGCGGGAGCAGTACTTC CASSSLAGGREQYF
TRBJ1-5 NA NA 13 TRBV5-8 TGTGCCAGCAGCCTACAGGGAAATCAGCCCCAGCATTTT CASSLQGNQPQHF
TRBJ2-7 NA TRBD1 14 TRBV7-2 TGTGCCAGCAGCAAACGGGACAGGGTTTACGAGCAGTACTTC CASSKRDRVYEQYF
TRBJ2-5 NA NA 16 TRBV7-9 TGTGCCAGCAGCTTAGGTTGGTACAGCCCTCAAGAGACCCAGTACTTC CASSLGWYSPQETQYF
TRBJ1-1 NA TRBD1 12 TRBV28 TGTGCCACCGGGACAGGGACTAGGGAAGCTTTCTTT CATGTGTREAFF
TRBJ1-5 NA NA 15 TRBV6-1 TGTGCCAGTCGGTCAGGGTCCTCTAGCAATCAGCCCCAGCATTTT CASRSGSSSNQPQHF
TRBJ2-6 NA NA 22 TRBV9 TGTGCCAGCAGCGTAGGGGTTTGGAAGAGGGAGGAAAGGAGCGCTGGGGCCAACGGCCTGACTTTC CASSVGVWKREERSAGANGLTF
TRBJ2-5 once TRBD1 18 TRBV29-1 TGCAGCGTTGGAAGGGGTGAGGGACAGTTTGTCGCAGGGGGGACCCAGTACTTC CSVGRGEGQFVAGGTQYF
TRBJ1-3 NA TRBD1 16 TRBV25-1 TGTGCCAGCAACGGTGGTGGACAGGGATCTGGAAACACCATATATTTT CASNGGGQGSGNTIYF
TRBJ2-7 once TRBD1 14 TRBV29-1 TGCAGCGTTTCCCAGTTGACAGGGAGCAACGAGCAGTACTTC CSVSQLTGSNEQYF
TRBJ2-1 NA TRBD2 17 TRBV29-1 TGCACCACGTTGAAGGTTGCGGGGGGGCAAGGCTACAATGAGCAGTTCTTC CTTLKVAGGQGYNEQFF
TRBJ2-1 NA TRBD1 14 TRBV7-9 TGTGCCAGCAGCTGGGGACAGGGGGACAATGAGCAGTTCTTC CASSWGQGDNEQFF
TRBJ2-3 few NA 12 TRBV4-2 TGTGCCAGCAGCCAAGACAGGGATACGCAGTATTTT CASSQDRDTQYF
TRBJ1-3 few NA 18 TRBV7-2 TGTGCCAGCAGCTTAAGAGTCGCAGGGAGGGTATTAGGAAACACCATATATTTT CASSLRVAGRVLGNTIYF
TRBJ2-2 few NA 15 TRBV4-1 TGCGCCAGCAGCCTTGAACGGATAGCCACCGGGGAGCTGTTTTTT CASSLERIATGELFF
TRBJ1-1 NA NA 14 TRBV5-5 TGTGCCAGCAGCTTGCAGGGTTCGGGTACTGAAGCTTTCTTT CASSLQGSGTEAFF
TRBJ1-1 NA NA 13 TRBV5-1 TGCGCCAGCGCCAACCACGCCGGCACTGAAGCTTTCTTT CASANHAGTEAFF
TRBJ1-1 NA NA 15 TRBV7-3 TGTGCCGGCAGCTTAAGAGGACTGACGAACACTGAAGCTTTCTTT CAGSLRGLTNTEAFF
TRBJ2-3 NA NA 13 TRBV7-9 TGTGCCAGCAGCTCAGGGGTCACAGATACGCAGTATTTT CASSSGVTDTQYF
TRBJ2-5 NA TRBD2 16 TRBV19 TGTGCCAGTAGTATGCCTAGGACTAGCGGAGAAGAGACCCAGTACTTC CASSMPRTSGEETQYF
TRBJ2-3 NA TRBD1 16 TRBV2 TGTGCCAGCAGCGCTAACAGGGGGCTTAGCACAGATACGCAGTATTTT CASSANRGLSTDTQYF
TRBJ2-1 NA TRBD2 15 TRBV5-1 TGCGCCAGCAGCTTGGGACTAGCGGGGATCGATGAGCAGTTCTTC CASSLGLAGIDEQFF
TRBJ2-5 NA TRBD2 16 TRBV7-2 TGTGCCAGCAGCCGTTGGACTAGCGGGAGCCAAGAGACCCAGTACTTC CASSRWTSGSQETQYF
TRBJ2-1 NA NA 13 TRBV5-6 TGTGCCAGCCAAGCAGGGGTGGTAAATGAGCAGTTCTTC CASQAGVVNEQFF
TRBJ2-7 NA TRBD1 14 TRBV18 TGTGCCAGCTCACCAGGGACAGGAGTCTACGAGCAGTACTTC CASSPGTGVYEQYF
TRBJ1-5 NA NA 14 TRBV19 TGTGCCAGTAGTATAAAAATCGGAGGTCAGCCCCAGCATTTT CASSIKIGGQPQHF
TRBJ1-3 NA NA 15 TRBV19 TGTGCCAGTAGTTTGCGACAGAGCTCTGGAAACACCATATATTTT CASSLRQSSGNTIYF